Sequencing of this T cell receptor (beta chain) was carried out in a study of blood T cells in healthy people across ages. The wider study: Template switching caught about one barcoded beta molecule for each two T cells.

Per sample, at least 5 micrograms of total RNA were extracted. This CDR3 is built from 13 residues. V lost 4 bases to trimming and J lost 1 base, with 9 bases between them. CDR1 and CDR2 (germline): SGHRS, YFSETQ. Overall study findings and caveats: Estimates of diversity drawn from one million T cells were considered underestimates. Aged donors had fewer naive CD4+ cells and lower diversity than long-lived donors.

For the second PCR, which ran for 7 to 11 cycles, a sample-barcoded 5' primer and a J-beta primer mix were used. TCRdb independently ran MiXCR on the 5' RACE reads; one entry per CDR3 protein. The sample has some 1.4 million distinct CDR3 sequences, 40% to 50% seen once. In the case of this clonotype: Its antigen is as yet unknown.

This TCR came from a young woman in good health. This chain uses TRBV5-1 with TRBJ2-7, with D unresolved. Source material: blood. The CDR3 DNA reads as TGCGCCAGCAGCACTTCAGGTTCCTACGAGCAGTACTTC. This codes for CASSTSGSYEQYF.